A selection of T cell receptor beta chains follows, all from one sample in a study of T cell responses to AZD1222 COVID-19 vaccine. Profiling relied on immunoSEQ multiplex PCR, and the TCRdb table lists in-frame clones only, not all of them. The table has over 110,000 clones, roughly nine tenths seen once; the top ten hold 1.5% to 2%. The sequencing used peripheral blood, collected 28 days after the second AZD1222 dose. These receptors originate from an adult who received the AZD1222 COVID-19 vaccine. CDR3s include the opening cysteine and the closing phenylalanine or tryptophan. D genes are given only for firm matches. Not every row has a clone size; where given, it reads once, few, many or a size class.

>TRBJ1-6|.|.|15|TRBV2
CASSNGGANNSPLHF
TGTGCCAGCAGTAACGGGGGCGCGAACAATTCACCCCTCCACTTT
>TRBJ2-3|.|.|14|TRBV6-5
CASSFARDADTQYF
TGTGCCAGCAGTTTTGCCAGGGACGCAGATACGCAGTATTTT
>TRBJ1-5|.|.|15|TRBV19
CASKGYSSLNQPQHF
TGTGCCAGTAAGGGGTACTCAAGCCTCAATCAGCCCCAGCATTTT
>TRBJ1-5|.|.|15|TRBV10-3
CAISEGPVSNQPQHF
TGTGCCATCAGTGAGGGACCTGTGAGCAATCAGCCCCAGCATTTT
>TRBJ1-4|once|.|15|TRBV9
CASSVGGTRDEKLFF
TGTGCCAGCAGCGTAGGTGGGACCAGAGACGAAAAACTGTTTTTT
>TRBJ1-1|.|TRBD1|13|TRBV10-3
CASAGQAGTEAFF
TGTGCCAGCGCCGGACAGGCGGGCACTGAAGCTTTCTTT
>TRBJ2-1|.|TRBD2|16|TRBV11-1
CASSLGGGFSYNEQFF
TGTGCCAGCAGCCTGGGCGGGGGGTTCTCCTACAATGAGCAGTTCTTC
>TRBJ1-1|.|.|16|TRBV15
CATSRDKGQTNTEAFF
TGTGCCACCAGCAGAGATAAAGGACAGACTAACACTGAAGCTTTCTTT
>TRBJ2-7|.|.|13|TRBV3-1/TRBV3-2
CASRGDNSYEQYF
TGTGCCAGCAGGGGGGACAACTCCTACGAGCAGTACTTC
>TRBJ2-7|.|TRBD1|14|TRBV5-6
CASTVRDRGYEQYF
TGTGCCAGCACCGTCCGGGACAGGGGCTACGAGCAGTACTTC
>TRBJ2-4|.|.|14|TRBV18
CASSPESPKNIQYF
TGTGCCAGCTCACCAGAATCCCCTAAAAACATTCAGTACTTC
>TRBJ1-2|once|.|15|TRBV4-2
CASSQVEAGARGYTF
TGTGCCAGCAGCCAAGTTGAGGCGGGGGCGCGAGGCTACACCTTC
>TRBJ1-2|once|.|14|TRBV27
CASSPGPGYYGYTF
TGTGCCAGCAGCCCGGGCCCCGGATACTATGGCTACACCTTC
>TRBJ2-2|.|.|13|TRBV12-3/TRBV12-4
CASSVQDTGELFF
TGTGCCAGCAGTGTTCAAGACACCGGGGAGCTGTTTTTT
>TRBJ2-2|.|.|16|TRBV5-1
CASSLAGGLNTGELFF
TGCGCCAGCAGCTTGGCGGGGGGCCTGAACACCGGGGAGCTGTTTTTT
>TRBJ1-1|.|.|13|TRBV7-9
CASSLPANTEAFF
TGTGCCAGCAGCTTACCCGCGAACACTGAAGCTTTCTTT
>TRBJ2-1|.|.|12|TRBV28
CASSLSYNEQFF
TGTGCCAGCAGCCTCAGTTACAATGAGCAGTTCTTC
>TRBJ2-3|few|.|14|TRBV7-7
CASSLGTGADTQYF
TGTGCCAGCAGCTTAGGTACGGGGGCAGATACGCAGTATTTT
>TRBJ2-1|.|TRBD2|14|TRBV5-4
CATGLAGVHNEQFF
TGTGCCACGGGACTAGCGGGAGTCCACAATGAGCAGTTCTTC
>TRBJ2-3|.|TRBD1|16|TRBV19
CASRRERDRITDTQYF
TGTGCCAGTAGAAGAGAGAGGGACAGGATCACAGATACGCAGTATTTT
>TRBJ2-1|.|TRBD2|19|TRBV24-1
CATSDPGTSGRVGYNEQFF
TGTGCCACCAGTGACCCCGGGACTAGCGGGAGGGTTGGCTACAATGAGCAGTTCTTC
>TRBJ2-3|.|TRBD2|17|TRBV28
CASSPGGGRAGTDTQYF
TGTGCCAGCAGTCCCGGGGGGGGAAGGGCCGGCACAGATACGCAGTATTTT
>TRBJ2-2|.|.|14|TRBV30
CAWSVQVVAGELFF
TGTGCCTGGAGTGTACAGGTGGTGGCCGGGGAGCTGTTTTTT
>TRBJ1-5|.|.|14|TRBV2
CASSVGNSNQPQHF
TGTGCCAGCAGTGTAGGGAATAGCAATCAGCCCCAGCATTTT
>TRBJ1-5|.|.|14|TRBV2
CASSGLRGDQPQHF
TGTGCCAGCAGTGGATTAAGAGGAGATCAGCCCCAGCATTTT
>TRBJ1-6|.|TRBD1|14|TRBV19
CASSAGQDNSPLHF
TGTGCCAGTAGTGCGGGACAGGATAATTCACCCCTCCACTTT
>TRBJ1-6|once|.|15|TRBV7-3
CASSLGSGTNSPLHF
TGTGCCAGCAGCTTAGGTTCAGGAACAAATTCACCCCTCCACTTT
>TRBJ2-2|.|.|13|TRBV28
CASTLAGAGELFF
TGTGCCAGCACCCTGGCCGGGGCCGGGGAGCTGTTTTTT
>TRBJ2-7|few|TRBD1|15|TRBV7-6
CASSASRGPGTEQYF
TGTGCCAGCAGCGCCTCCAGGGGGCCGGGGACCGAGCAGTACTTC
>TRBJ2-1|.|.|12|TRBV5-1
CASSLGWNEQFF
TGCGCCAGCAGCTTGGGCTGGAATGAGCAGTTCTTC
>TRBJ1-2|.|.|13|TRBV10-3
CAISGDSLGGYTF
TGTGCCATCAGCGGGGACTCCCTGGGTGGCTACACCTTC